The 13 T cell receptor beta chains reported below all come from one sample, sequenced in a study of memory CD4+ T cells and cytomegalovirus serostatus. The data were produced by immunoSEQ multiplex PCR, yet TCRdb's version contains in-frame clones alone and is incomplete. The table records some 50,000 clones, about 70% of them present only once. Single viable CD3+CD4+CD8-CD45RO+ cells were sorted as the memory CD4+ T cells. Sequencing was performed on memory CD4+ T cells from blood. These receptors came from an adult in good health and CMV-seropositive.

This chain joins TRBV25-1 and TRBJ1-4, with no clear D. The germline V and J ends were trimmed by 1 base and 4 bases, with 7 bases remaining between them. Germline V lookup: CDR1 MGHDK, CDR2 SYGVNS. The CDR3 length is 14 residues. The CDR3 here is CASSEFGSNEKLFF. DNA for the CDR3: TGTGCCAGCAGTGAATTTGGAAGTAATGAAAAACTGTTTTTT.

DNA of the CDR3: TGTGCCAGTAGCTTTTTGCCGGGACAGGCCCACTACGAGCAGTACTTC. Translating gives CASSFLPGQAHYEQYF. The gene calls are TRBV19 and TRBJ2-7; 8 bases fit TRBD1. The CDR3 runs 16 residues. Germline lookup yields CDR1 LNHDA and CDR2 SQIVND (reference sequence). The trim removed 6 bases at V and 3 bases at J, leaving 13 bases unmatched.

Concerning this clone: The same CDR3 also results from other DNA sequences found in this sample. The chain has TRBV18 and TRBJ2-5; tentative D call: TRBD2 (5 bases). The CDR3 loop spans 15 amino acids. CDR1 and CDR2 from the germline V gene are KGHSH and LQKENI. V was shortened by 2 bases and J by 2 bases, with 12 bases between the two germline ends. CDR3 in DNA: TGTGCCAGCTCACCATTAACTAGTAGACAAGAGACCCAGTACTTC. Its translation is CASSPLTSRQETQYF. Looking up the rest from reference TRBV18 and TRBJ2-5 gives the full variable domain: NAGVMQNPRHLVRRRGQEARLRCSPMKGHSHVYWYRQLPEEGLKFMVYLQKENIIDESGMPKERFSAEFPKEGPSILRIQQVVRGDSAAYFCASSPLTSRQETQYFGPGTRLLVL.

This sequence joins TRBV18 and TRBJ1-5; D remains ambiguous. The CDR3 covers 12 residues. Germline values: CDR1 KGHSH, CDR2 LQKENI. Trimming took off 3 bases at V and 9 bases at J, with 9 bases between the two ends. The CDR3 spells CASSPGSWPQHF. CDR3 nucleotide sequence: TGTGCCAGCTCACCGGGCTCTTGGCCCCAGCATTTT.

This chain's CDR3 is CASSLRSQTQYF. The CDR3 coding sequence is TGTGCCAGCAGCCTCCGTTCGCAGACCCAGTACTTC. The chain has TRBV7-8 and TRBJ2-5; unclear D gene. Trimming removed 5 bases at V and 6 bases at J, with 10 bases between. There are 12 residues in the CDR3. Germline lookup yields CDR1 SGHVS and CDR2 FQNEAQ.

J is TRBJ1-5 and V is TRBV4-2; D perhaps matches TRBD1 (6 bases). The V end was cut by 1 base, the J end by 0 bases, with 10 bases between. This CDR3 contains 16 residues. In germline, CDR1 is LGHNA, CDR2 YNFKEQ. Here the CDR3 reads CASSQAGQYSNQPQHF. The CDR3 bases are TGTGCCAGCAGCCAAGCCGGACAGTATAGCAATCAGCCCCAGCATTTT.

This clone was counted only a few times. The genes are TRBV7-9 and TRBJ1-1; no reliable D call. The germline V and J ends were trimmed by 2 bases and 1 base, with 20 bases remaining between them. Germline V gives CDR1 SEHNR, CDR2 FQNEAQ (reference sequence). The CDR3 has 18 residues. CDR3 loop: CASSLPPRTARGNTEAFF. The CDR3 region has the DNA TGTGCCAGCAGCTTACCTCCGAGGACGGCAAGAGGGAACACTGAAGCTTTCTTT.

This chain uses TRBV7-8 with TRBJ2-5; 10 nucleotides agree with TRBD2. This CDR3 is 16 amino acids long. V gave up 1 base and J gave up 5 bases; unmatched junction bases: 7. Germline CDR1 and CDR2: SGHVS and FQNEAQ. For the CDR3, the DNA is TGTGCCAGCAGCTTAGTCGGGGCTAGCGGGGGTGAGACCCAGTACTTC. It encodes CASSLVGASGGETQYF.

In the case of this clone: This CDR3 is also generated by other DNA sequences in the sample. The rearrangement joins TRBV9 to TRBJ1-5, with 9 bases fitting TRBD1. Germline values: CDR1 SGDLS, CDR2 YYNGEE. The CDR3 consists of 17 residues. Losses at the gene ends were 0 bases for V and 0 bases for J; bases not matched to a gene: 4. The CDR3 is CASSVGTGAYSNQPQHF. CDR3 nucleotide sequence: TGTGCCAGCAGCGTAGGGACAGGGGCGTATAGCAATCAGCCCCAGCATTTT.

The chain links TRBV4-2 to TRBJ1-4; 7 bases map to TRBD1. The V and J ends lost 2 bases and 4 bases, in that order; junction bases with no gene match: 4. The length of the CDR3 is 15 residues. Germline V gene sequence: CDR1 LGHNA, CDR2 YNFKEQ. CDR3 region: CASSQRQGGNEKLFF. Written as DNA, the CDR3 is TGTGCCAGCAGCCAACGACAGGGAGGTAATGAAAAACTGTTTTTT.

This clone has only a few counts. The rearrangement uses TRBV4-1 and TRBJ1-2, with D perhaps matching TRBD1 (6 bases). The CDR3 sequence is 18 residues long. Germline CDR1 reads MGHRA; CDR2 reads YSYEKL. The ends were cut back, 0 bases at V and 4 bases at J, with 21 bases in the middle. CDR3 loop: CASSQDLYSLRGFYGYTF. Here the CDR3 DNA reads TGCGCCAGCAGCCAAGATCTATACAGCCTTAGGGGGTTCTATGGCTACACCTTC.

The J gene is TRBJ2-3, the V gene TRBV5-6; D is ambiguous. CDR1 is SGHDT, CDR2 YYEEEE, per germline. The CDR3 sequence is 15 residues long. The V gene lost 0 bases and the J gene lost 2 bases, with 10 bases spanning the gap. CDR3 DNA: TGTGCCAGCAGCTTGGAGGCAACCGTCACAGATACGCAGTATTTT. Translating it yields CASSLEATVTDTQYF. Full variable domain (remainder filled in from reference TRBV5-6 and TRBJ2-3): DAGVTQSPTHLIKTRGQQVTLRCSPKSGHDTVSWYQQALGQGPQFIFQYYEEEERQRGNFPDRFSGHQFPNYSSELNVNALLLGDSALYLCASSLEATVTDTQYFGPGTRLTVL.

The chain links TRBV10-3 to TRBJ2-1; 7 positions match TRBD1. Germline values: CDR1 ENHRY, CDR2 SYGVKD. Unmatched junction bases numbered 5, after V lost 4 bases and J lost 5 bases. The CDR3 runs to 14 residues. For the CDR3, the DNA is TGTGCCATCAGTGTAGTGACAGGGAACAATGAGCAGTTCTTC. Protein sequence: CAISVVTGNNEQFF.